The 16 T cell receptor beta chains below come from one sample, sequenced in a study of blood T cells in healthy people across ages. Using a J-beta primer mix together with a sample-barcoded 5' primer, a second PCR was run for 7 to 11 cycles. In TCRdb, the 5' RACE reads were re-called with MiXCR into one record per CDR3 protein. The table includes some 1.5 million distinct CDR3 sequences, roughly 27% detected once. The sequenced sample was blood. The source is a woman aged 30 to 39 in good health.

In its sample, this clonotype was seen a few times. The rearrangement links TRBV5-1 to TRBJ1-1; a weak D match, TRBD1 (6 bases). Trimming removed 0 bases at V and 0 bases at J, with 9 bases between. Germline CDR1 is SGHRS and CDR2 is YFSETQ. This CDR3 is built from 15 residues. The CDR3 loop reads CASSLGGTLNTEAFF. CDR3 coding DNA: TGCGCCAGCAGCTTGGGTGGGACATTGAACACTGAAGCTTTCTTT.

This clonotype has a handful of counts. This chain uses TRBV20-1 with TRBJ1-5; D is undetermined. V dropped 5 bases and J dropped 6 bases, with 20 bases sitting between them. The V gene's germline CDR1 is DFQATT and CDR2 SNEGSKA (reference sequence). This CDR3 has 15 amino acids. As DNA, the CDR3 is TGCAGTGCTGCCTTTGAACGCGCTGGTATTCAGCCCCAGCATTTT. Its protein product is CSAAFERAGIQPQHF.

This sequence joins TRBV29-1 and TRBJ1-2; D may be TRBD1 (5 bases). V shed 4 bases and J shed 2 bases, with 17 bases lying between them. CDR1 is SQVTM, CDR2 ANQGSEA, per germline. CDR3 length equals 15 residues. CDR3 sequence reads: CSVVGGAQENYGYTF. CDR3 nucleotides: TGCAGCGTTGTCGGGGGAGCCCAGGAAAACTATGGCTACACCTTC.

V is TRBV20-1 and J is TRBJ2-2; D might be TRBD1 (5 bases). Trimming stripped 5 bases from V and 2 bases from J, with 12 bases between. The CDR3 runs to 14 residues. In germline, CDR1 is DFQATT, CDR2 SNEGSKA (reference sequence). The CDR3 nucleotides are TGCAGTGCTCCGACAGTTCGCAACACCGGGGAGCTGTTTTTT. Amino acids: CSAPTVRNTGELFF.

This clonotype was counted many times. This rearrangement joins TRBV30 to TRBJ2-3, with 11 bases that match TRBD2. The ends lost 4 bases at V and 6 bases at J; junction bases unmatched: 6. Germline V gene data show CDR1 as GTSNPN and CDR2 as SVGIG (reference sequence). CDR3 length: 14 amino acids. The CDR3 coding sequence is TGTGCCTGGAAGGGACTAGCGGAGACCGATACGCAGTATTTT. It specifies CAWKGLAETDTQYF.

In its sample, this clonotype was seen a few times. This chain connects TRBV12-3 or TRBV12-4 to TRBJ1-2; 10 bases match TRBD1. The CDR3 totals 15 residues. V shed 6 bases, J shed 5 bases, and the junction held 9 bases outside the gene matches. This CDR3 reads CASRPLTGGFYGYTF. In DNA, the CDR3 is TGTGCCAGCAGACCTTTGACAGGGGGCTTTTATGGCTACACCTTC.

This chain joins TRBV5-1 and TRBJ1-2, with 8 bases fitting TRBD1. The CDR3 covers 15 residues. Germline V lookup: CDR1 SGHRS, CDR2 YFSETQ. V lost 5 bases, J lost 4 bases, and 10 bases stayed unmatched. This CDR3 reads CASSLSGGITYGYTF. CDR3 DNA: TGCGCCAGCAGTCTATCAGGGGGCATTACCTATGGCTACACCTTC.

This chain uses TRBV20-1 with TRBJ1-2; D may be TRBD1 (5 bases). The CDR3 loop spans 16 amino acids. The germline gives CDR1 DFQATT, CDR2 SNEGSKA (reference sequence). The V and J ends lost 4 bases and 1 base respectively, with 19 bases between them. The CDR3 reads CSATRSSRGNNYGYTF. CDR3 DNA: TGCAGTGCTACCCGGTCCTCGAGGGGCAATAACTATGGCTACACCTTC.

The table lists this clonotype with many counts. CDR3 nucleotide sequence: TGTGCCAGCAGCCCTGGACAGGGTGGTGGGGCCAACGTCCTGACTTTC. Protein: CASSPGQGGGANVLTF. The J gene is TRBJ2-6, the V gene TRBV7-3, with 8 nucleotides matching TRBD1. Germline V CDR1 and CDR2: SGHTA, FQGTGA. The CDR3 has 16 amino acids. The trim removed 5 bases at V and 3 bases at J, leaving 6 bases unmatched.

This clonotype was picked up a small number of times. This chain links TRBV7-9 with TRBJ2-7; possible D gene TRBD1, 6 bases. V was clipped by 5 bases and J by 3 bases, with 11 bases between them. The germline V gene encodes CDR1 SEHNR and CDR2 FQNEAQ (reference sequence). The CDR3 is 13 residues long. In DNA form, the CDR3 reads TGTGCCAGCAGCCGCCGGGACAACTACGAGCAGTACTTC. It codes for CASSRRDNYEQYF.

This clonotype appeared many times. The chain is built from TRBV20-1 and TRBJ2-4, with 7 bases fitting TRBD2. This CDR3 has 15 amino acids. V gave up 6 bases and J gave up 0 bases; unmatched junction bases: 8. CDR1 is DFQATT and CDR2 is SNEGSKA in the germline V gene (reference sequence). CDR3 in DNA: TGCAGTGCCGAACCGGGACTACAAGCCAAAAACATTCAGTACTTC. The encoded protein is CSAEPGLQAKNIQYF.

This clonotype was found many times. The rearrangement joins TRBV6-1 to TRBJ2-1; 8 bases map to TRBD2. The CDR3 spans 14 residues. J lost 0 bases, V lost 6 bases, and 1 base had no gene match. Germline loops: CDR1 MNHNS, CDR2 SASEGT. The CDR3 loop is CASRRGDSYNEQFF. CDR3 nucleotides: TGTGCCAGCAGGCGGGGGGACTCCTACAATGAGCAGTTCTTC.

In this sample, this clonotype turned up a few times. This chain connects TRBV10-3 to TRBJ1-5; 9 bases are shared with TRBD1. With 4 bases clipped from V and 6 bases from J, the junction kept 4 bases outside the gene matches. Germline values: CDR1 ENHRY, CDR2 SYGVKD. The length of the CDR3 is 14 residues. CDR3 sequence reads: CAISGDRAGQPQHF. The CDR3 DNA follows: TGTGCCATCAGTGGGGACAGGGCGGGTCAGCCCCAGCATTTT.

This clonotype was recorded many times. This chain joins TRBV30 and TRBJ2-1; D not certain. Germline CDR1 reads GTSNPN; CDR2 reads SVGIG (reference sequence). Trimming took 2 bases from V and 9 from J, leaving 11 bases between them. This CDR3 region has 12 residues. CDR3 sequence reads: CAWSHRVSEQFF. The CDR3 DNA sequence: TGTGCCTGGAGTCACCGGGTTAGTGAGCAGTTCTTC.

The V and J genes are TRBV7-3 and TRBJ2-1; a possible D gene is TRBD1 (6 bases). Germline V lookup: CDR1 SGHTA, CDR2 FQGTGA. Trimming shortened V by 5 bases and J by 10 bases, and 15 bases separated the two germline ends. CDR3 length equals 13 residues. This chain's CDR3 is CASSRNSGTEQFF. DNA for the CDR3: TGTGCCAGCAGCCGAAACTCCGGGACAGAGCAGTTCTTC.

The chain combines TRBV7-2 with TRBJ2-5, with 13 bases identical to TRBD2. The germline gives CDR1 SGHTA, CDR2 FQGNSA. This CDR3 spans 18 amino acids. V was pared by 5 bases and J by 9 bases, with 18 bases of the junction left unmatched. CDR3 region: CASSLSGRGLAGVGAQYF. The CDR3 DNA is TGTGCCAGCAGCCTCTCGGGCCGCGGACTAGCGGGGGTTGGGGCCCAGTACTTC.